This T cell receptor (beta chain) appears in the sequencing data of a study of cytomegalovirus exposure and HLA in healthy donors. This CDR3 is built from 17 residues. In the PCR, 60 Vbeta and 13 Jbeta primers were used. Produced via immunoSEQ multiplex PCR; TCRdb's table is partial and in-frame only. The sample has around 150,000 clones; 84% are singletons. Study conclusions and caveats: Roughly uniform sequencing depth across donors was assumed, possibly incorrectly.

As to this clone: Its antigen remains unidentified.

Sequencing was carried out using PBMCs. J is TRBJ1-6 and V is TRBV21-1; TRBD1, the table's D call, was not compared with the DNA. TRBV21-1 is a listed pseudogene. The TCR comes from a boy aged 2-9 years in good health and CMV-seronegative. CDR3 in amino acids: CASSNGRDRAINSPLHF. CDR3 sequence (DNA): TGTGCCAGCAGCAACGGACGGGACAGGGCGATTAATTCACCCCTCCACTTT.